This T cell receptor (beta chain) was captured by sequencing in a study of T cell responses to AZD1222 COVID-19 vaccine. Germline-derived CDR1 and CDR2 are SGHRS and YFSETQ. V was shortened by 5 bases and J by 5 bases, with 14 bases between the two germline ends. This CDR3 contains 15 residues. Study-wide points: The CD4 TCRs associated with vaccination extended across spike and predominated at 160-218 and 743-854. Spike-specific TCR breadth and depth went up after people got two AZD1222 doses.

With respect to this clone: Antigen specificity is unknown.

The method was immunoSEQ multiplex PCR; TCRdb's version includes in-frame clones alone and lacks a portion of them. The table has approximately 140,000 clones, under 95% seen once. The TCR comes from an adult in good health. The V and J genes are TRBV5-1 and TRBJ1-6; D is possibly TRBD1 (5 bases). Sequencing was performed on peripheral blood, taken on day 0 of AZD1222 vaccination. The chain's CDR3 is CASSRGEANNSPLHF. CDR3 coding DNA: TGCGCCAGCAGTCGGGGGGAAGCGAATAATTCACCCCTCCACTTT.